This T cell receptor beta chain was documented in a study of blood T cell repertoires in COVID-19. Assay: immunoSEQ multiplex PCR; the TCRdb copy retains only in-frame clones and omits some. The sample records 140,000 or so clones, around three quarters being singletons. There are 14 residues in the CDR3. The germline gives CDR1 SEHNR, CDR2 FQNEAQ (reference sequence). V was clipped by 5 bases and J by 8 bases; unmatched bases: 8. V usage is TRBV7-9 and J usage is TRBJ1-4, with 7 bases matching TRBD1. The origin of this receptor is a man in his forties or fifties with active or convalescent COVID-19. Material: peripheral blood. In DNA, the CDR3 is TGTGCCAGCAGCATTACAGGGGAAGGAGAAAAACTGTTTTTT. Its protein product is CASSITGEGEKLFF.